This T cell receptor (beta chain) emerged from a study of identical twins. The study's findings and limits: Invariant MAIT and iNKT cells could partly confound zero-insertion analyses.

This clonotype came up a few times. What it recognizes is unknown. The length of the CDR3 is 15 residues. Germline V gives CDR1 DFQATT, CDR2 SNEGSKA (reference sequence). With V trimmed by 5 bases and J by 4 bases, 10 bases remained unmatched. One entry per CDR3 protein, called by TCRdb with MiXCR from the 5' RACE reads. This table holds 1.5 million to 2 million distinct CDR3 sequences, roughly a third found once. The receptor comes from a newborn girl in good health. The rearrangement links TRBV20-1 to TRBJ2-7; 11 bases align to TRBD1. The sample taken for sequencing was cord blood. DNA for the CDR3: TGCAGTGCTTATCCTCCGGGACAGGGGGATTACGAGCAGTACTTC. This encodes CSAYPPGQGDYEQYF.